This T cell receptor beta chain was observed in a study of cytomegalovirus exposure and HLA in healthy donors. Vbeta (60) and Jbeta (13) primers were used in the PCR. Profiling relied on immunoSEQ multiplex PCR, and the TCRdb table lists in-frame clones only, not all of them. The data contain approximately 190,000 clones, around 86% of them singletons. Germline values: CDR1 SGDLS, CDR2 YYNGEE. The CDR3 loop spans 14 amino acids. V was clipped by 3 bases and J by 0 bases, with 7 bases between them. This receptor was identified in a man aged 40-50 years in good health and CMV-seropositive. The sample taken for sequencing was PBMCs. This sequence joins TRBV9 and TRBJ1-5; no clear D gene. In DNA form, the CDR3 reads TGTGCCAGCAGCGGAGGGTATAGCAATCAGCCCCAGCATTTT. Protein sequence: CASSGGYSNQPQHF.